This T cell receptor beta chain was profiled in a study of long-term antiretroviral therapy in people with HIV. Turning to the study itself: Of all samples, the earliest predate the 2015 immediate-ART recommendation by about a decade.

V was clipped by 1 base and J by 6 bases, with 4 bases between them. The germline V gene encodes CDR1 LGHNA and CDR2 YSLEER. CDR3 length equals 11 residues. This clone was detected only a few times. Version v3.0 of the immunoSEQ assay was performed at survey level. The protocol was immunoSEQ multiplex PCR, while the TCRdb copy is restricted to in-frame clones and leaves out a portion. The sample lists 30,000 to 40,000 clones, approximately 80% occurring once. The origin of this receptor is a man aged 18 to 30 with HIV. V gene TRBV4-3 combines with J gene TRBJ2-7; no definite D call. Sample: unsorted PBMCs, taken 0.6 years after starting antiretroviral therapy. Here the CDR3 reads CASSQGSEQYF. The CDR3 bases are TGCGCCAGCAGCCAAGGGAGCGAGCAGTACTTC.